These T cell receptor beta chains were read from a single sample in a study of shared clonotypes between healthy human individuals. Assay: immunoSEQ multiplex PCR; the TCRdb copy retains only in-frame clones and omits some. This sample has about 450,000 clones; roughly 85% occur once, and the top ten carry roughly 12%. The sequencing sample was made of PBMCs. These TCRs come from a woman aged 40 to 50 in good health. Some clones in this sample may be carry-over from other donors' samples. CDR3s include the opening cysteine and the closing phenylalanine or tryptophan. Each record gives: V gene, CDR3 protein.

V gene: TRBV27
CDR3 protein: CGTQSAGSGANVLTF

V gene: TRBV18
CDR3 protein: CASSPRQGHGTQYF

V gene: TRBV7-6
CDR3 protein: CASSFSGSTGEQYF

V gene: TRBV4-2
CDR3 protein: CASSQEAGGPSYEQYF

V gene: TRBV2
CDR3 protein: CASSEGVGRGPIYEQYF

V gene: TRBV15
CDR3 protein: CATSRDSGANYGYTF

V gene: TRBV4-1
CDR3 protein: CASSFTGYNEQFF

V gene: TRBV21-1
CDR3 protein: CASRRALYEQYF

V gene: TRBV29-1
CDR3 protein: CSVLRTQGNTEAFF

V gene: TRBV29-1
CDR3 protein: CSVAYRGSDTEAFF

V gene: TRBV9
CDR3 protein: CASSAGSGTSASGELFF

V gene: TRBV4-2
CDR3 protein: CASSHAGTTDTGELFF

V gene: TRBV28
CDR3 protein: CASSLRDRGGETQYF

V gene: TRBV9
CDR3 protein: CASSVGGTGRKNTYGYTF

V gene: TRBV6-6
CDR3 protein: CASSYTSGGGFYEQYF

V gene: TRBV5-1
CDR3 protein: CASSEGVYGYTF

V gene: TRBV28
CDR3 protein: CASSPSPGGHTGELFF

V gene: TRBV7-9
CDR3 protein: CASSLGGTPGNTIYF

V gene: TRBV5-1
CDR3 protein: CASSLSGDGYTF

V gene: TRBV2
CDR3 protein: CASSGWYGAAFF

V gene: TRBV6-6
CDR3 protein: CASSFRTSGKDTQYF

V gene: TRBV6-6
CDR3 protein: CASSDWDRGSYEQYF

V gene: TRBV5-1
CDR3 protein: CASSQIPGTGVTNEKLFF

V gene: TRBV10-3
CDR3 protein: CAISGKPGTSGSGETQYF

V gene: TRBV4-1
CDR3 protein: CASSQAARTSGNEQFF

V gene: TRBV7-2
CDR3 protein: CASSRSGGTVSYEQYF

V gene: TRBV10-3
CDR3 protein: CAISVNGGEQYF

V gene: TRBV5-6
CDR3 protein: CASSLGQYNQPQHF

V gene: TRBV19
CDR3 protein: CASNPSGTSSGEQFF

V gene: TRBV2
CDR3 protein: CASTPWGLTRNTQYF

V gene: TRBV4-1
CDR3 protein: CASRNPLSESSYNEQFF

V gene: TRBV10-1
CDR3 protein: CASSIGTSSEQYF

V gene: TRBV11-2
CDR3 protein: CASSLARPPAPYEQYF

V gene: TRBV5-4
CDR3 protein: CASSLDGTRSSEQFF

V gene: TRBV4-1
CDR3 protein: CASSQGLSYEQYF